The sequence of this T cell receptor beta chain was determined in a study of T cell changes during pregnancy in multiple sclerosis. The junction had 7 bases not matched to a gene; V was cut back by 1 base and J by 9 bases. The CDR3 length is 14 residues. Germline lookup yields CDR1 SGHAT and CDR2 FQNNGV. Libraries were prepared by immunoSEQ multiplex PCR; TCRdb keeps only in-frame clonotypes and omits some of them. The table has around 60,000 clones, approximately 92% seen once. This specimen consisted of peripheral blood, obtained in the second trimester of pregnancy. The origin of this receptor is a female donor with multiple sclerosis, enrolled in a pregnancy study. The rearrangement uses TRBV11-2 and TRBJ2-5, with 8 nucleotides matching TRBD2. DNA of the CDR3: TGTGCCAGCAGCTTAGTCTCAGCGGGGGAGGCCCAGTACTTC. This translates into CASSLVSAGEAQYF.